Shown below are 6 T cell receptor beta chains from a single sample sequenced in a study of shared clonotypes between healthy human individuals (dated by TCRdb to about 2020). The library relied on the immunoSEQ multiplex PCR assay. Drawn from immuneACCESS, this table holds only the in-frame rearrangements with V and J called that TCRdb kept. Clones are partly lost; checked studies trace under half to an unresolved V gene and leave the rest unexplained. Present in this sample are about 2,500,000 clones, around 90% of which were seen just once. The ten most abundant clones make up around 0.14% of the sample. The sample was naive CD4+ T cells sorted from blood. This sample's cell subset or site label indicates: CD45RA+ positively selected. The receptors shown here come from a man aged 18 to 30 in good health.

This chain links TRBV30 with TRBJ2-2, with 9 bases matching TRBD1. The CDR3 runs to 14 residues. V lost 7 bases, J lost 5 bases, and 8 bases stayed unmatched. Germline CDR1 reads GTSNPN; CDR2 reads SVGIG (reference sequence). The CDR3 region is CAFDRGLGTGELFF. CDR3 nucleotide sequence: TGTGCCTTCGACAGGGGGTTAGGTACCGGGGAGCTGTTTTTT.

V is TRBV5-6 and J is TRBJ1-3; 7 bases fit TRBD1. CDR1 is SGHDT, CDR2 YYEEEE, per germline. Trimming at V came to 0 bases and at J to 7 bases, leaving 4 bases not matched to a gene. The CDR3 contains 14 residues. CDR3 nucleotides: TGTGCCAGCAGCTTGGGACAGGGAGTCAACACCATATATTTT. This codes for CASSLGQGVNTIYF.

This chain joins TRBV11-2 and TRBJ2-1, with D uncertain. Germline assignment: CDR1 SGHAT and CDR2 FQNNGV. V lost 0 bases and J 0 bases, leaving 12 bases between the germline ends. The CDR3 is 17 residues long. CDR3 in DNA: TGTGCCAGCAGCTTAGATCGGTTTAGGCGCTCCTACAATGAGCAGTTCTTC. Translated, it gives CASSLDRFRRSYNEQFF.

This rearrangement joins TRBV6-6 to TRBJ2-3; a possible D gene is TRBD1 (5 bases). Deletions cut 5 bases from V and 10 bases from J, with 13 bases between. The CDR3 consists of 12 residues. From germline, CDR1 is MNHNY and CDR2 SVGAGI (reference sequence). CDR3 in amino acids: CASSLQDTAQYF. CDR3 DNA: TGTGCCAGCAGTCTTCAGGACACGGCGCAGTATTTT.

This sequence joins TRBV6-5 and TRBJ2-7; 7 positions match TRBD1. J was trimmed by 2 bases and V by 4 bases; bases with no gene match: 8. Germline V CDR1 and CDR2: MNHEY, SVGAGI. The CDR3 sequence is 15 residues long. The DNA for the CDR3 is TGTGCCAGCAGTTTCTCCGCGACAGGGACCTACGAGCAGTACTTC. This translates into CASSFSATGTYEQYF.

The gene calls are TRBV27 and TRBJ1-2; D call uncertain. In germline, CDR1 is MNHEY, CDR2 SMNVEV (reference sequence). V lost 6 bases, J lost 4 bases, and 15 bases lay in between. CDR3 length: 14 amino acids. Here the CDR3 reads CASSSDGPFYGYTF. Written as DNA, the CDR3 is TGTGCCAGCAGCTCCGACGGCCCATTCTATGGCTACACCTTC.